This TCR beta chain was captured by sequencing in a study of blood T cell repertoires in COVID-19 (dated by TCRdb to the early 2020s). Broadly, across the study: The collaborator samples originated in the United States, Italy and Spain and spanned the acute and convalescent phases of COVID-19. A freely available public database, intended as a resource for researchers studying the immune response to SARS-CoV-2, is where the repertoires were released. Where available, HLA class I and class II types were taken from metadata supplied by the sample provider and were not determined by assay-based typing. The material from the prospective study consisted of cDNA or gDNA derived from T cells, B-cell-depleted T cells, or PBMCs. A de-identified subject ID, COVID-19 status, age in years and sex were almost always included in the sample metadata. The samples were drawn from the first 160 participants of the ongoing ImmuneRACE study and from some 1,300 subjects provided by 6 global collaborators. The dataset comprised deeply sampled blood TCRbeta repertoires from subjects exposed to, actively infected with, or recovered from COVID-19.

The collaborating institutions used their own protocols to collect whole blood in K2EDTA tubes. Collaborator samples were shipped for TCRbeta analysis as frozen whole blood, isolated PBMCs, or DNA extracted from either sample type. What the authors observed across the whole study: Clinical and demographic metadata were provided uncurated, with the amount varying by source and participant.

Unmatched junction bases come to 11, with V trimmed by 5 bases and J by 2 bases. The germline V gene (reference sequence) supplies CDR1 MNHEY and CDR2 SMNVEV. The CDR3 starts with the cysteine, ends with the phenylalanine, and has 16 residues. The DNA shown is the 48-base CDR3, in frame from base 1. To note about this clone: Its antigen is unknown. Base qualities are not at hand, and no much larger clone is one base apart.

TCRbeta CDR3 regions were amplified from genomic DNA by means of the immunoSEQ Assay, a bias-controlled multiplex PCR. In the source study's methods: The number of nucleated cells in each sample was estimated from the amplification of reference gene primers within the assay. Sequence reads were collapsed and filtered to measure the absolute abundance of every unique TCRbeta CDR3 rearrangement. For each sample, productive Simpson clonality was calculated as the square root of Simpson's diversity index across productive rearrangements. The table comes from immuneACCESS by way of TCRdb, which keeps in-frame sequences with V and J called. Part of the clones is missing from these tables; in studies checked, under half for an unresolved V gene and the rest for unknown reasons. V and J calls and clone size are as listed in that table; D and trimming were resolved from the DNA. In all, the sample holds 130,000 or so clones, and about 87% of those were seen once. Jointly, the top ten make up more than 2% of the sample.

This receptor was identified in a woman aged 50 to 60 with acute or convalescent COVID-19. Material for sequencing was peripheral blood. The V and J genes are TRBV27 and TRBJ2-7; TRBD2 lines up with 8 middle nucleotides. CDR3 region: CASSPLSGAPPYEQYF. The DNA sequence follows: TGTGCCAGCAGTCCCCTTAGCGGGGCTCCCCCCTACGAGCAGTACTTC.